These 20 T cell receptor beta chains were sequenced from one sample in a study of neurological immune-mediated disorders. Described time point: longitudinal time-point 1 (baseline). Via MiXCR, TCRdb re-called the 5' RACE reads, giving one row per CDR3 protein. Here the sample spans 55,000 to 70,000 distinct CDR3 sequences, over 8.5% being singletons. The sample was PBMCs. The receptors were gathered from a male donor with HTLV-1-associated myelopathy (HAM/TSP).

This clonotype has a count of ten or more. The rearrangement links TRBV20-1 to TRBJ2-5; D is ambiguous. Trimming removed 4 bases at V and 5 bases at J, with 14 bases between. The V gene's germline CDR1 is DFQATT and CDR2 SNEGSKA (reference sequence). This CDR3 comprises 13 residues. CDR3 sequence (DNA): TGCAGTGCTAAAGACTGGAACGTGGAGACCCAGTACTTC. Its translation is CSAKDWNVETQYF.

At least ten counts were recorded for this clonotype. The chain uses TRBV7-9 and TRBJ2-7; 7 bases map to TRBD1. Trimming at V came to 5 bases and at J to 2 bases, leaving 9 bases not matched to a gene. Germline V lookup: CDR1 SEHNR, CDR2 FQNEAQ (reference sequence). The CDR3 sequence is 15 residues long. The CDR3 here is CASSPLGTATYEQYF. CDR3 DNA: TGTGCCAGCAGCCCTTTAGGGACAGCGACCTACGAGCAGTACTTC.

At least ten counts were recorded for this clonotype. The chain couples TRBV5-1 to TRBJ2-7, with 7 bases that match TRBD2. The germline CDR1 and CDR2 sequences are SGHRS and YFSETQ. Trimming cost V 0 bases and J 0 bases; bases outside gene matches: 6. The CDR3 extends over 16 amino acids. The chain's CDR3 is CASSLAAGGGSYEQYF. The CDR3 DNA reads as TGCGCCAGCAGCTTGGCCGCGGGCGGGGGCTCCTACGAGCAGTACTTC.

This clonotype was recorded many times. The chain's CDR3 is CASSLSAGETQYF. Here the CDR3 DNA reads TGTGCCAGCAGTTTATCCGCTGGGGAGACCCAGTACTTC. The chain has TRBV12-3 or TRBV12-4 and TRBJ2-5, with D hard to call. Trimming removed 2 bases at V and 5 bases at J, with 9 bases between. The CDR3 has 13 amino acids.

This clonotype came up many times. V is TRBV20-1 and J is TRBJ1-5, with D perhaps TRBD1 (6 bases). CDR1 DFQATT and CDR2 SNEGSKA come from the germline V gene (reference sequence). The CDR3 covers 13 residues. Trimming left V 5 bases short and J 4 bases short, with 12 bases between. The CDR3 is CSAAQQGNQPQHF. The CDR3 DNA sequence: TGCAGTGCTGCCCAACAGGGAAATCAGCCCCAGCATTTT.

This clonotype was seen repeatedly, ten times or more. The chain combines TRBV12-3 or TRBV12-4 with TRBJ1-1; possible D gene TRBD1, 5 bases. Trimming cost V 6 bases and J 6 bases, with 14 bases left between them. CDR3 size: 13 residues. The CDR3 nucleotides are TGTGCCAGCAGCAAGGACCTAGGGGCTGAAGCTTTCTTT. Translating gives CASSKDLGAEAFF.

This clonotype has ten or more counts. The V gene is TRBV20-1, the J gene TRBJ1-3, with D tentatively TRBD1 (5 bases). This CDR3 has 11 residues. The germline V gene encodes CDR1 DFQATT and CDR2 SNEGSKA (reference sequence). Here the CDR3 DNA reads TGCGGTGGGGGCTCTGGAAACACCATATATTTT. This codes for CGGGSGNTIYF.

The table lists this clonotype with many counts. The chain couples TRBV11-3 to TRBJ2-3, with 11 bases aligning to TRBD2. This CDR3 comprises 17 residues. CDR1 is SGHNT and CDR2 is YENEEA in the germline V gene. V gave up 3 bases and J gave up 1 base; unmatched junction bases: 6. The CDR3 sequence: CASSLGLAGGGTDTQYF. Written as DNA, the CDR3 is TGTGCCAGCAGCTTGGGCCTAGCGGGGGGAGGCACAGATACGCAGTATTTT.

This clonotype has at least ten counts. In DNA form, the CDR3 reads TGTGCCAGCAGCAAAACAGGGTTGTCCGGAAATCAGCCCCAGCATTTT. Its translation is CASSKTGLSGNQPQHF. The chain links TRBV7-9 to TRBJ1-5, with a tentative D call TRBD1 (6 bases). V was shortened by 5 bases and J by 4 bases, with 18 bases between the two germline ends. The CDR3 has 16 amino acids. Germline V CDR1 and CDR2: SEHNR, FQNEAQ (reference sequence).

About this clonotype itself: This could be a read error, since a much larger clone is one nucleotide away. DNA for the CDR3: TGTGCCAGCAGCTTAGCACTCAGCGGGGGTGAGAACACTGAAGCTTTCTTT. Translated: CASSLALSGGENTEAFF. V gene TRBV7-2 combines with J gene TRBJ1-1; TRBD1 is a possible D gene (5 bases). Trimming took 0 bases from V and 1 from J, leaving 15 bases between them. CDR3 length equals 17 residues. Germline V CDR1 and CDR2: SGHTA, FQGNSA.

The sample holds a few counts of this clonotype. V is TRBV20-1 and J is TRBJ2-7; 10 bases agree with TRBD2. The CDR3 spans 15 residues. CDR1 DFQATT and CDR2 SNEGSKA come from the germline V gene (reference sequence). V dropped 6 bases and J dropped 2; count of bases not matched to a gene: 10. The CDR3 loop is CSAVDRLAGTYEQYF. The CDR3 coding sequence is TGCAGTGCGGTAGACCGACTAGCGGGTACCTACGAGCAGTACTTC.

At least ten counts were recorded for this clonotype. This rearrangement joins TRBV6-2 or TRBV6-3 to TRBJ1-1, with no clear D. Germline V gene data show CDR1 as MNHEY and CDR2 as SVGEGT. V was trimmed by 6 bases and J by 1 base, leaving 12 bases between them. This CDR3 region has 14 residues. The CDR3 spells CASRVTGWNTEAFF. The CDR3, as DNA: TGTGCCAGCAGAGTTACGGGGTGGAACACTGAAGCTTTCTTT.

This clonotype was observed a handful of times. J is TRBJ2-6 and V is TRBV19, with D hard to call. This CDR3 region has 16 residues. Trimming cost V 8 bases and J 0 bases, with 14 bases left between them. Per the germline V gene, CDR1 is LNHDA and CDR2 is SQIVND (reference sequence). Here the CDR3 DNA reads TGTGCCAGTTCAAGAAAAGCCGGCTCTGGGGCCAACGTCCTGACTTTC. Amino acid sequence: CASSRKAGSGANVLTF.

This clonotype appeared many times. The chain couples TRBV5-1 to TRBJ2-7, with a possible D match to TRBD2 (5 bases). V was trimmed by 2 bases and J by 1 base, leaving 19 bases between them. The CDR3 covers 17 residues. Germline V gene lookup returns CDR1 SGHRS and CDR2 YFSETQ. Written as DNA, the CDR3 is TGCGCCAGCAGCTTTAAGCGGCCGGGTGACGGATCCTACGAGCAGTACTTC. This gives the protein CASSFKRPGDGSYEQYF. The full variable domain, with the rest looked up from reference TRBV5-1 and TRBJ2-7, is KAGVTQTPRYLIKTRGQQVTLSCSPISGHRSVSWYQQTPGQGLQFLFEYFSETQRNKGNFPGRFSGRQFSNSRSEMNVSTLELGDSALYLCASSFKRPGDGSYEQYFGPGTRLTVT.

The CDR3: CATSRAGDQPQHF. The DNA of the CDR3 is TGTGCCACCAGCAGGGCAGGGGATCAGCCCCAGCATTTT. This chain links TRBV15 with TRBJ1-5, with a weak D call TRBD1 (6 bases). CDR3 length: 13 residues. The V gene lost 3 bases and the J gene lost 5 bases, with 8 bases spanning the gap. Germline lookup yields CDR1 LNHNV and CDR2 YYDKDF (reference sequence).

This clonotype was seen at least ten times. The gene calls are TRBV20-1 and TRBJ2-1, with D maybe TRBD1 (6 bases). Germline values: CDR1 DFQATT, CDR2 SNEGSKA (reference sequence). This CDR3 is 13 amino acids long. Trimming shortened V by 2 bases and J by 3 bases, and 8 bases separated the two germline ends. The CDR3 bases are TGCAGTGCTAGACAGGGGAACTACAATGAGCAGTTCTTC. It is translated as CSARQGNYNEQFF.

Of note for this clonotype: A read error may produce the germline difference seen at one junction end. The chain recombines TRBV20-1 with TRBJ1-5, with D maybe TRBD1 (5 bases). The germline CDR1 and CDR2 sequences are DFQATT and SNEGSKA (reference sequence). The CDR3 runs 12 residues. In DNA form, the CDR3 reads TGCGACGGGGGATATAGCAAACAGCCCCAGCATTTT. This codes for CDGGYSKQPQHF.

This clonotype was recorded many times. The chain combines TRBV5-1 with TRBJ1-1, with D perhaps TRBD1 (5 bases). Trimming took off 2 bases at V and 0 bases at J, with 17 bases between the two ends. Germline V gene data show CDR1 as SGHRS and CDR2 as YFSETQ. The CDR3 spans 17 residues. The CDR3 sequence: CASSFGPSGGMNTEAFF. The DNA of the CDR3 is TGCGCCAGCAGCTTTGGGCCCTCGGGGGGAATGAACACTGAAGCTTTCTTT.

This clonotype was counted only a few times. V gene TRBV5-1 combines with J gene TRBJ2-3; the D call may be TRBD1 or TRBD2 (5 bases each). The CDR3 contains 16 residues. Germline V gene sequence: CDR1 SGHRS, CDR2 YFSETQ. With 0 bases removed from V and 1 base from J, the gap between germline ends came to 12 bases. The CDR3 region has the DNA TGCGCCAGCAGCTTGGGGCTAGTGGGGGGCACAGATACGCAGTATTTT. Protein: CASSLGLVGGTDTQYF.

Only a few counts were recorded for this clonotype. The chain couples TRBV7-6 to TRBJ2-3; D not certain. Germline V gene data show CDR1 as SGHVS and CDR2 as FNYEAQ. V was trimmed by 5 bases and J by 0 bases, leaving 15 bases between them. The CDR3 loop spans 16 amino acids. The CDR3 DNA reads TGTGCCAGCAGCCCAACGACTGTTCCTAGCACAGATACGCAGTATTTT. Amino acids: CASSPTTVPSTDTQYF.